This entry features one TCR beta chain sequence. These data are taken from a study of blood T cell repertoires in COVID-19. Whole-study context: Spain, Italy and the United States supplied samples that represented acute and convalescent COVID-19.

Study processing details: Amplifying reference gene primers gave estimates of nucleated cell counts. Here immunoSEQ multiplex PCR was the method, and the copy in TCRdb shows in-frame clones only, minus some. The D gene and trimming were derived from the DNA, and the V and J assignments and clone size from that table. There are about 49,000 clones in the sample; around 86% occur only once, and 2% to 2.5% lies in the top ten. The V and J ends lost 6 bases and 1 base, in that order; junction bases with no gene match: 11. The CDR3 spans 18 residues. CDR1 is SEHNR, CDR2 FQNEAQ, per germline (reference sequence). Seattle enrolled patients during active infection and tracked them longitudinally.

Sequenced input: peripheral blood. The receptor comes from a woman of 80 years or more with COVID-19, enrolled during active disease. The V call is TRBV7-9, the J call TRBJ2-1, with 11 bases identical to TRBD2. In DNA form, the CDR3 reads TGTGCCAGCAGACCAACTAGCGGGAGTGAAAGGTCCTACAATGAGCAGTTCTTC. Its translation is CASRPTSGSERSYNEQFF.